The rows below give T cell receptor beta chains drawn from one sample of a study of OX40 agonist ivuxolimab in advanced cancers. Clones were sequenced by immunoSEQ multiplex PCR, and TCRdb holds only the in-frame ones, with some missing. The table includes 40,000 to 55,000 clones, roughly 80% detected once. The sample consisted of CD4+ or CD8+ T cells sorted from blood, taken in a trial of the OX40 agonist ivuxolimab. Receptors originate from an adult with an advanced solid tumor such as melanoma, head and neck, liver or kidney cancer. CDR3s include the opening cysteine and the closing phenylalanine or tryptophan. Fields, in order: clone size, D gene, J gene, V gene, CDR3 DNA, CDR3 protein. A D gene is named only where the DNA matches it firmly. The listing skips clone size in some rows; elsewhere it reads once, few, many or a size class.

size: NA
D: TRBD2
J: TRBJ2-1
V: TRBV6-1
DNA: TGTGCCAGCAGTGAATGGGGTGCGGGGGGTTACAATGAGCAGTTCTTC
CDR3: CASSEWGAGGYNEQFF

size: NA
D: TRBD2
J: TRBJ2-5
V: TRBV4-2
DNA: TGTGCCAGCAGCGCCCTACTAGCGGGGGGGCTTGAGACCCAGTACTTC
CDR3: CASSALLAGGLETQYF

size: NA
D: NA
J: TRBJ2-1
V: TRBV7-2
DNA: TGTGCCAGCAGCCCCGCGGGTTACAATGAGCAGTTCTTC
CDR3: CASSPAGYNEQFF

size: NA
D: NA
J: TRBJ1-4
V: TRBV13
DNA: TGTGCCAGCAGCTCCCGCCTACAGTCAACTAATGAAAAACTGTTTTTT
CDR3: CASSSRLQSTNEKLFF

size: once
D: NA
J: TRBJ2-7
V: TRBV18
DNA: TGTGCCAGCTCACCTTTGGAGGGGGTTGGCGAGCAGTACTTC
CDR3: CASSPLEGVGEQYF

size: NA
D: NA
J: TRBJ2-1
V: TRBV5-1
DNA: TGCGCCAGCAGCCCTACTGGCGCGAGCTACAATGAGCAGTTCTTC
CDR3: CASSPTGASYNEQFF

size: NA
D: TRBD2
J: TRBJ2-7
V: TRBV9
DNA: TGTGCCAGCAGCGTTAACCCCAGCGGGAGTGACCGGGAGCAGTACTTC
CDR3: CASSVNPSGSDREQYF

size: NA
D: NA
J: TRBJ1-5
V: TRBV7-2
DNA: TGTGCCAGCAGCCCCCAATATAGCAATCAGCCCCAGCATTTT
CDR3: CASSPQYSNQPQHF

size: NA
D: TRBD1
J: TRBJ1-6
V: TRBV28
DNA: TGTGCCAGCAGCGAGGGGGGGGGACAGGGACCTAGCTCCTATAATTCACCCCTCCACTTT
CDR3: CASSEGGGQGPSSYNSPLHF

size: NA
D: NA
J: TRBJ1-2
V: TRBV6-1
DNA: TGTGCCAGCAGTGAAACAGTACGCTACACCTTC
CDR3: CASSETVRYTF

size: NA
D: TRBD1
J: TRBJ1-1
V: TRBV6-5
DNA: TGTGCCAGCAGTTGGACAGGGAGCTTCCCTGAAGCTTTCTTT
CDR3: CASSWTGSFPEAFF

size: NA
D: NA
J: TRBJ1-4
V: TRBV28
DNA: TGTGCCAGCAGTTTATCGAATGAAAAACTGTTTTTT
CDR3: CASSLSNEKLFF

size: NA
D: NA
J: TRBJ1-1
V: TRBV5-6
DNA: TGTGCCAGCAGCCGTGGGGGGGCCGGCGGCACTGAAGCTTTCTTT
CDR3: CASSRGGAGGTEAFF

size: NA
D: NA
J: TRBJ1-2
V: TRBV2
DNA: TGTGCCAGCAGTGAGGTAAACTATGGCTACACCTTC
CDR3: CASSEVNYGYTF

size: few
D: TRBD1
J: TRBJ2-7
V: TRBV28
DNA: TGTGCCAGCAGTTTCCCGGACAGGGTTAGGGACGAGCAGTACTTC
CDR3: CASSFPDRVRDEQYF

size: NA
D: NA
J: TRBJ1-1
V: TRBV6-5
DNA: TGTGCCAGCAGTACTATGAACACTGAAGCTTTCTTT
CDR3: CASSTMNTEAFF

size: NA
D: NA
J: TRBJ1-4
V: TRBV30
DNA: TGTGCCTGGAGTGTTCCGGGAACTAATGAAAAACTGTTTTTT
CDR3: CAWSVPGTNEKLFF

size: NA
D: NA
J: TRBJ2-1
V: TRBV5-4
DNA: TGTGCCAGCAGCTTGTTAGGGGCCGCGATCAAGGAGCAGTTCTTC
CDR3: CASSLLGAAIKEQFF

size: NA
D: TRBD1
J: TRBJ1-6
V: TRBV19
DNA: TGTGCCAGTAGTATGACAGGGCCCTCGGGGAATTCACCCCTCCACTTT
CDR3: CASSMTGPSGNSPLHF

size: NA
D: TRBD2
J: TRBJ2-1
V: TRBV6-1
DNA: TGTGCCAGCAGTGAAGGGACTAGCCCTTACAATGAGCAGTTCTTC
CDR3: CASSEGTSPYNEQFF

size: NA
D: TRBD1
J: TRBJ1-5
V: TRBV30
DNA: TGTGCCTGGAGTCAAGGACAGGCGAATCAGCCCCAGCATTTT
CDR3: CAWSQGQANQPQHF

size: NA
D: NA
J: TRBJ1-4
V: TRBV6-6
DNA: TGTGCCAGCAGTTATAGTGTTGAAAAACTGTTTTTT
CDR3: CASSYSVEKLFF

size: NA
D: TRBD1
J: TRBJ2-1
V: TRBV7-2
DNA: TGTGCCAGCAGCCCGGGACAGAGAATTAACAATGAGCAGTTCTTC
CDR3: CASSPGQRINNEQFF

size: once
D: NA
J: TRBJ2-7
V: TRBV9
DNA: TGTGCCAGCAGCGTAGGGGGACCCTACTCCTACGAGCAGTACTTC
CDR3: CASSVGGPYSYEQYF

size: NA
D: TRBD1
J: TRBJ2-3
V: TRBV28
DNA: TGTGCCAGCAGACGATACAGGGGTTTACGTACGCAGTATTTT
CDR3: CASRRYRGLRTQYF

size: once
D: TRBD1
J: TRBJ2-3
V: TRBV6-5
DNA: TGTGCCAGCAGTTACTCGGGGACAGGGGGGGGAGATACGCAGTATTTT
CDR3: CASSYSGTGGGDTQYF

size: few
D: NA
J: TRBJ2-7
V: TRBV9
DNA: TGTGCCAGCAGCGTAGGGAAGGGTCCCTACGAGCAGTACTTC
CDR3: CASSVGKGPYEQYF

size: NA
D: TRBD1
J: TRBJ1-2
V: TRBV2
DNA: TGTGCCAGCAGTGAGAGACAGGGTCACTATGGCTACACCTTC
CDR3: CASSERQGHYGYTF

size: few
D: TRBD1
J: TRBJ1-5
V: TRBV7-9
DNA: TGTGCCAGCAGCTTTCCCCCAGGGGGCGATCAGCCCCAGCATTTT
CDR3: CASSFPPGGDQPQHF

size: NA
D: TRBD2
J: TRBJ2-7
V: TRBV28
DNA: TGTGCCAGCAGTTTACCTAGCGGGTACTACGAGCAGTACTTC
CDR3: CASSLPSGYYEQYF

size: once
D: NA
J: TRBJ2-2
V: TRBV18
DNA: TGTGCCAGCTCACCAGTGGGAAGTCAAACCGGGGAGCTGTTTTTT
CDR3: CASSPVGSQTGELFF

size: medium-sized
D: NA
J: TRBJ2-1
V: TRBV6-5
DNA: TGTGCCAGCAGTCTCACTAGCTCCTCCTACAATGAGCAGTTCTTC
CDR3: CASSLTSSSYNEQFF

size: NA
D: NA
J: TRBJ1-2
V: TRBV28
DNA: TGTGCCAGCAGTCCACCCGACAGGTTGGGCTACACCTTC
CDR3: CASSPPDRLGYTF

size: NA
D: NA
J: TRBJ1-2
V: TRBV5-1
DNA: TGCGCCAGCAGCCCCGCAGGAATCTATGGCTACACCTTC
CDR3: CASSPAGIYGYTF

size: NA
D: TRBD1
J: TRBJ2-1
V: TRBV2
DNA: TGTGCCAGCAGTGCACGGACAGGCTCAAATGAGCAGTTCTTC
CDR3: CASSARTGSNEQFF

size: NA
D: NA
J: TRBJ2-7
V: TRBV5-1
DNA: TGCGCCAGCAGCCCCTTGGCGGGGGCGGTGTACGAGCAGTACTTC
CDR3: CASSPLAGAVYEQYF

size: NA
D: NA
J: TRBJ2-3
V: TRBV2
DNA: TGTGCCAGCAGGCCCATAGATACGCAGTATTTT
CDR3: CASRPIDTQYF

size: NA
D: NA
J: TRBJ1-1
V: TRBV28
DNA: TGTGCCAGCAGACCACAGCGGGTGTGGGGAACGTTCACTGAAGCTTTCTTT
CDR3: CASRPQRVWGTFTEAFF

size: once
D: TRBD2
J: TRBJ2-1
V: TRBV6-5
DNA: TGTGCCAGCAGCAGGACTAGCGGTTCCAATGAGCAGTTCTTC
CDR3: CASSRTSGSNEQFF

size: NA
D: NA
J: TRBJ1-6
V: TRBV11-3
DNA: TGTGCCAGCAGCTTAGAGAGGGATTCACCCCTCCACTTT
CDR3: CASSLERDSPLHF

size: NA
D: NA
J: TRBJ1-3
V: TRBV15
DNA: TGTGCCACCAGCAGAACGAGGATCTCTGGAAACACCATATATTTT
CDR3: CATSRTRISGNTIYF

size: few
D: NA
J: TRBJ2-5
V: TRBV5-4
DNA: TGTGCCAGCAGCTTAGGCCCATTCAACGGCGGGGAGACCCAGTACTTC
CDR3: CASSLGPFNGGETQYF

size: NA
D: TRBD1
J: TRBJ2-2
V: TRBV6-5
DNA: TGTGCCAGCAGTTACTCCCTCGGACAGGGGATCGGGGAGCTGTTTTTT
CDR3: CASSYSLGQGIGELFF

size: NA
D: NA
J: TRBJ1-1
V: TRBV18
DNA: TGTGCCAGCTCACCGGGAGGAGAAAATGAAGCTTTCTTT
CDR3: CASSPGGENEAFF

size: few
D: TRBD1
J: TRBJ2-7
V: TRBV7-8
DNA: TGTGCCAGCACCCGGGACAGACAAGCCTACGAGCAGTACTTC
CDR3: CASTRDRQAYEQYF

size: NA
D: NA
J: TRBJ1-1
V: TRBV16
DNA: TGTGCCAGCAGCCAACAATCTCGGCTGGGGCGGTCCTCTGAAGCTTTCTTT
CDR3: CASSQQSRLGRSSEAFF

size: NA
D: NA
J: TRBJ2-5
V: TRBV7-9
DNA: TGTGCCAGCAGCCCGGGACGGACCCAAGAGACCCAGTACTTC
CDR3: CASSPGRTQETQYF

size: NA
D: TRBD1
J: TRBJ1-4
V: TRBV15
DNA: TGTGCCACCAGCAGAGTTGGGACAGCGGATGAAAAACTGTTTTTT
CDR3: CATSRVGTADEKLFF

size: NA
D: NA
J: TRBJ1-1
V: TRBV11-2
DNA: TGTGCCAGCAGCTCCCTCCGAGGGGGGGGAACTTTCTTT
CDR3: CASSSLRGGGTFF